These 24 T cell receptor beta chains originate from one sample sequenced in a study of T cell repertoires in cytomegalovirus infection. TCRdb fed the reads into MiXCR, producing one record per CDR3 protein. The table has 250,000 or so distinct CDR3 sequences, approximately 15% seen once. The sequenced material came from CD8+ T cells from PBMCs. These receptors were taken from a human donor in good health (CMV status not recorded). Some clones in this sample may be carry-over from other donors' samples.

This clonotype was detected many times. This chain links TRBV6-2 or TRBV6-3 with TRBJ1-2; D is unclear. The CDR3 has 14 amino acids. Germline-derived CDR1 and CDR2 are MNHEY and SVGEGT. V lost 0 bases and J lost 4, with 9 bases in between. The CDR3 DNA reads TGTGCCAGCAGTTACTCCGGATTCCCCTATGGCTACACCTTC. Residues: CASSYSGFPYGYTF.

This chain connects TRBV7-9 to TRBJ1-1; D is ambiguous. The CDR3 consists of 14 residues. CDR1 and CDR2 from the germline V gene are SEHNR and FQNEAQ (reference sequence). The V end lost 2 bases, the J end lost 0 bases, and 7 bases lay between the germline ends. CDR3 amino acids: CASSLSAMNTEAFF. Written as DNA, the CDR3 is TGTGCCAGCAGCTTATCCGCCATGAACACTGAAGCTTTCTTT.

This clonotype has only a few counts. The chain links TRBV4-2 to TRBJ1-6; D is perhaps TRBD1 (5 bases). CDR3 length equals 16 residues. V lost 4 bases and J lost 16, with 26 bases in between. CDR1 is LGHNA and CDR2 is YNFKEQ in the germline V gene. The CDR3 loop is CASSLAGPETASPLHF. The CDR3 bases are TGTGCCAGCAGCCTAGCGGGGCCAGAGACGGCATCCCCTCTCCACTTT.

This chain joins TRBV20-1 and TRBJ2-3; 8 positions match TRBD2. Germline CDR1 reads DFQATT; CDR2 reads SNEGSKA (reference sequence). The V gene end was trimmed by 1 base and the J gene end by 2 bases; junction bases not matched to a gene: 5. The CDR3 has 15 residues. CDR3 sequence reads: CSARAGSGVTDTQYF. For the CDR3, the DNA is TGCAGTGCTAGAGCTGGTAGCGGGGTCACAGATACGCAGTATTTT.

The chain combines TRBV5-4 with TRBJ2-2; 11 bases match TRBD2. This CDR3 is built from 17 residues. Germline V gene sequence: CDR1 SGHNT, CDR2 YYREEE (reference sequence). Germline trimming cut 4 bases from V and 6 bases from J; bases unmatched to any gene: 11. CDR3 nucleotides: TGTGCCAGCAGCCCATTTAGCGGGGGGGCCTCGGCCGGGGAGCTGTTTTTT. The encoded protein is CASSPFSGGASAGELFF.

This clonotype was seen many times. The V call is TRBV7-8, the J call TRBJ1-3; D unresolved. V shed 3 bases and J shed 0 bases, with 12 bases lying between them. The CDR3 runs to 16 residues. Germline V CDR1 and CDR2: SGHVS, FQNEAQ. The CDR3 is CASSFGPPSSGNTIYF. CDR3 sequence (DNA): TGTGCCAGCAGCTTCGGGCCGCCCAGCTCTGGAAACACCATATATTTT. Full variable domain (missing parts from reference TRBV7-8 and TRBJ1-3): GAGVSQSPRYKVAKRGQDVALRCDPISGHVSLFWYQQALGQGPEFLTYFQNEAQLDKSGLPSDRFFAERPEGSVSTLKIQRTQQEDSAVYLCASSFGPPSSGNTIYFGEGSWLTVV.

This chain joins TRBV7-6 and TRBJ2-7; 10 positions agree with TRBD2. The CDR3 totals 14 residues. Germline values: CDR1 SGHVS, CDR2 FNYEAQ. The V segment lost 5 bases and the J segment 9 bases; nucleotides outside the gene matches: 10. In nucleotides, the CDR3 is TGTGCCAGCAGCCTGCTGCCGGAGCGGGGGGGGCAGTACTTC. Protein sequence: CASSLLPERGGQYF.

This chain joins TRBV7-6 and TRBJ2-7, with unresolved D. The V end lost 1 base, the J end lost 2 bases, and 12 bases lay between the germline ends. The CDR3 has 15 residues. Per germline, CDR1 SGHVS and CDR2 FNYEAQ. CDR3 DNA: TGTGCCAGCAGCTTAGGCCTGGAACAGACCTACGAGCAGTACTTC. The encoded protein is CASSLGLEQTYEQYF.

For this clonotype: This may be a read error: a much more frequent sequence differs by one nucleotide. The J gene is TRBJ2-3, the V gene TRBV7-8; a weak D match, TRBD2 (6 bases). This CDR3 contains 15 residues. Trimming pared 1 base from V and 4 bases from J, leaving 12 bases between. The V gene's germline CDR1 is SGHVS and CDR2 FQNEAQ. CDR3 nucleotide sequence: TGTGCCAGCAGCTTAGATAGTCGGGAGCCAGATACGCAGTATTTT. It is translated as CASSLDSREPDTQYF.

This clonotype was recorded many times. V is TRBV7-9 and J is TRBJ1-2; D uncertain. Trimming took 4 bases from V and 6 from J, leaving 18 bases between them. The V gene's germline CDR1 is SEHNR and CDR2 FQNEAQ (reference sequence). The CDR3 extends over 15 amino acids. CDR3 DNA: TGTGCCAGCAGCTCCATGACCCGGGTTGATAATGGCTACACCTTC. It codes for CASSSMTRVDNGYTF. Combining the CDR3 with reference TRBV7-9 and TRBJ1-2 gives the whole variable domain DTGVSQNPRHKITKRGQNVTFRCDPISEHNRLYWYRQTLGQGPEFLTYFQNEAQLEKSRLLSDRFSAERPKGSFSTLEIQRTEQGDSAMYLCASSSMTRVDNGYTFGSGTRLTVV.

This clonotype was counted only a few times. The rearrangement links TRBV7-9 to TRBJ2-3, with D possibly TRBD2 on 6 matching bases. CDR1 and CDR2 (germline): SEHNR, FQNEAQ (reference sequence). The germline V and J ends were trimmed by 4 bases and 2 bases, with 16 bases remaining between them. CDR3 size: 16 residues. The chain's CDR3 is CASSSTGLTNTDTQYF. The CDR3 DNA sequence: TGTGCCAGCAGCTCTACGGGACTCACAAACACAGATACGCAGTATTTT.

This clonotype appeared a few times. The V call is TRBV6-2 or TRBV6-3, the J call TRBJ1-1; D gene ambiguous. The CDR3 extends over 13 amino acids. Trimming left V 6 bases short and J 1 base short, with 9 bases between. The V gene's germline CDR1 is MNHEY and CDR2 SVGEGT. CDR3 region: CASSARWNTEAFF. CDR3 nucleotide sequence: TGTGCCAGCAGCGCACGGTGGAACACTGAAGCTTTCTTT.

This clonotype was detected many times. The V gene is TRBV7-9, the J gene TRBJ2-7; D perhaps matches TRBD2 (5 bases). The V end lost 5 bases, the J end lost 0 bases, and 11 bases lay between the germline ends. CDR3 size: 14 residues. The germline V gene encodes CDR1 SEHNR and CDR2 FQNEAQ (reference sequence). The CDR3 region has the DNA TGTGCCAGCAGCGGACTCCCGATCTCCTACGAGCAGTACTTC. Its protein is CASSGLPISYEQYF.

The genes are TRBV19 and TRBJ2-7, with a tentative D call TRBD1 (5 bases). The V end lost 5 bases, the J end lost 3 bases, and 8 bases lay between the germline ends. From germline, CDR1 is LNHDA and CDR2 SQIVND (reference sequence). The CDR3 is made up of 12 amino acids. The CDR3 region has the DNA TGTGCCAGTAGTGACAGCATCTACGAGCAGTACTTC. This codes for CASSDSIYEQYF.

V is TRBV4-2 and J is TRBJ1-4; D is ambiguous. CDR1 is LGHNA and CDR2 is YNFKEQ in the germline V gene. With 3 bases removed from V and 4 bases from J, the gap between germline ends came to 9 bases. This CDR3 spans 14 amino acids. As DNA, the CDR3 is TGTGCCAGCAGCCAGCGGGGTGGTAATGAAAAACTGTTTTTT. As protein: CASSQRGGNEKLFF.

This chain links TRBV5-1 with TRBJ2-1; 16 bases fit TRBD2. CDR3 length: 15 amino acids. V trimming: 0 bases; J trimming: 16 bases; junction bases outside the gene matches: 7. Germline CDR1 SGHRS, CDR2 YFSETQ. CDR3 protein: CASSLAGLAGGPGFF. CDR3 coding DNA: TGCGCCAGCAGCTTGGCGGGACTAGCGGGGGGGCCTGGATTCTTC. Together with reference TRBV5-1 and TRBJ2-1, the CDR3 gives the full variable domain: KAGVTQTPRYLIKTRGQQVTLSCSPISGHRSVSWYQQTPGQGLQFLFEYFSETQRNKGNFPGRFSGRQFSNSRSEMNVSTLELGDSALYLCASSLAGLAGGPGFFGPGTRLTVL.

This clonotype was seen ten or more times. V and J are TRBV7-9 and TRBJ1-2, with unresolved D. Germline V gene lookup returns CDR1 SEHNR and CDR2 FQNEAQ (reference sequence). The CDR3 extends over 16 amino acids. The ends were cut back, 2 bases at V and 4 bases at J, with 17 bases in the middle. The CDR3 loop reads CASSLYLGLRTYGYTF. For the CDR3, the DNA is TGTGCCAGCAGCTTATACCTCGGATTACGAACCTATGGCTACACCTTC. Filled out from reference TRBV7-9 and TRBJ1-2, the complete variable domain reads DTGVSQNPRHKITKRGQNVTFRCDPISEHNRLYWYRQTLGQGPEFLTYFQNEAQLEKSRLLSDRFSAERPKGSFSTLEIQRTEQGDSAMYLCASSLYLGLRTYGYTFGSGTRLTVV.

This clonotype was recorded many times. This chain connects TRBV7-2 to TRBJ1-5; maybe TRBD1 (6 bases). The germline V gene encodes CDR1 SGHTA and CDR2 FQGNSA. The CDR3 sequence is 15 residues long. V lost 0 bases and J 6 bases, leaving 12 bases between the germline ends. This CDR3 reads CASSLALGGRQPQHF. CDR3 DNA sequence: TGTGCCAGCAGCTTAGCGTTGGGGGGCCGTCAGCCCCAGCATTTT. Full variable domain (missing parts from reference TRBV7-2 and TRBJ1-5): GAGVSQSPSNKVTEKGKDVELRCDPISGHTALYWYRQSLGQGLEFLIYFQGNSAPDKSGLPSDRFSAERTGGSVSTLTIQRTQQEDSAVYLCASSLALGGRQPQHFGDGTRLSIL.

There are a few counts of this clonotype. The V and J genes are TRBV4-2 and TRBJ1-2; D may be TRBD1 (5 bases). V was shortened by 0 bases and J by 2 bases, with 7 bases between the two germline ends. The CDR3 spans 14 residues. CDR1 LGHNA and CDR2 YNFKEQ come from the germline V gene. The CDR3 DNA is TGTGCCAGCAGCCAAGAATCAGGGAACTATGGCTACACCTTC. This gives the protein CASSQESGNYGYTF.

Many counts were recorded for this clonotype. This chain uses TRBV7-8 with TRBJ2-5; 9 bases are shared with TRBD2. The CDR3 runs to 16 residues. With V trimmed by 0 bases and J by 5 bases, 7 bases remained unmatched. Germline-derived CDR1 and CDR2 are SGHVS and FQNEAQ. The DNA of the CDR3 is TGTGCCAGCAGCTTAGCGGCGGGGGGGCCGCGGGAGACCCAGTACTTC. Protein sequence: CASSLAAGGPRETQYF.

This clonotype has at least ten counts. The chain uses TRBV5-6 and TRBJ2-1; D may be TRBD1 (6 bases). Per the germline V gene, CDR1 is SGHDT and CDR2 is YYEEEE. V lost 0 bases and J 1 base, leaving 11 bases between the germline ends. The length of the CDR3 is 16 residues. In nucleotides, the CDR3 is TGTGCCAGCAGCTTGGGATCAGGGGTATCCTACAATGAGCAGTTCTTC. This encodes CASSLGSGVSYNEQFF.

This clonotype was recorded a few times. This rearrangement joins TRBV2 to TRBJ1-2; 8 positions agree with TRBD1. CDR1 SNHLY and CDR2 FYNNEI come from the germline V gene. Trimming removed 6 bases from V and 5 bases from J; junction bases left unmatched: 8. The CDR3 contains 14 residues. The CDR3 here is CASSSGQELYGYTF. CDR3 DNA sequence: TGTGCCAGCAGCTCGGGACAGGAGCTTTATGGCTACACCTTC.

On this clonotype: This may arise from a read error, as a much more abundant clone is one base away. J is TRBJ2-1 and V is TRBV14, with D perhaps assigned TRBD1 or TRBD2 (5 bases each). The CDR3 sequence is 16 residues long. V gave up 1 base and J gave up 4 bases, with 14 bases separating them. CDR1 and CDR2 (germline): SGHDN, FVKESK. The CDR3 DNA is TGTGCCAGCAGCCAAGTGGGGGTTAGGGCATACAATGAGCAGTTCTTC. Protein product: CASSQVGVRAYNEQFF.

This clonotype has only one observation. This chain connects TRBV13 to TRBJ2-7; D perhaps matches TRBD1 (7 bases). The CDR3 extends over 15 amino acids. Between the trimmed V and J ends, which lost 5 bases and 3 bases, there was a span of 17 bases. Germline lookup yields CDR1 PRHDT and CDR2 FYEKMQ (reference sequence). CDR3 nucleotides: TGTGCCAGCAGCGCCAGGGGGGACGCGGACTACGAGCAGTACTTC. Protein product: CASSARGDADYEQYF.